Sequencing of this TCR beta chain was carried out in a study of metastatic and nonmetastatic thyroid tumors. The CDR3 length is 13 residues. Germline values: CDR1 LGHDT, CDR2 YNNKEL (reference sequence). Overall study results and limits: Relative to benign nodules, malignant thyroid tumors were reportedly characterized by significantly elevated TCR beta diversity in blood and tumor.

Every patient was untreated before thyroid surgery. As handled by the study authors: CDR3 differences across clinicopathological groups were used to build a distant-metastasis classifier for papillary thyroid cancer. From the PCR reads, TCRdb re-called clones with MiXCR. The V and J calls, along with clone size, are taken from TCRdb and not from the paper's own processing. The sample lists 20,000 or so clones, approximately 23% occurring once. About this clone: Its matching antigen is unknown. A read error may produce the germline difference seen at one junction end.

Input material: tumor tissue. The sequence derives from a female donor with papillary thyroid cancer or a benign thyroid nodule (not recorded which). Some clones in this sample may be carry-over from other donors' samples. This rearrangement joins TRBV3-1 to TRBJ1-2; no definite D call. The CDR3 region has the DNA TGTGCCAGCAGCCAGGCAGAGTCCTATGGCCACACCTTC. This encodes CASSQAESYGHTF.